This entry features one T cell receptor (beta chain) sequence. The data were obtained in a study of cytomegalovirus exposure and HLA in healthy donors. The CDR3 length is 12 residues. The germline V gene has CDR1 ENHRY and CDR2 SYGVKD. V lost 8 bases to trimming and J lost 5 bases, with 12 bases between them. PCR employed 60 Vbeta and 13 Jbeta primers. Sequenced by immunoSEQ multiplex PCR; TCRdb stores in-frame clones only, minus some. The sample lists some 150,000 clones, 80% occurring once. The receptor's source is a man in his thirties or forties in good health and CMV-seropositive. The genes are TRBV10-3 and TRBJ2-5, with D perhaps matching TRBD2 (6 bases). Material: PBMCs. The CDR3 DNA reads as TGTGCCATCGGCGGGGTAGGGGAGACCCAGTACTTC. Its translation: CAIGGVGETQYF.